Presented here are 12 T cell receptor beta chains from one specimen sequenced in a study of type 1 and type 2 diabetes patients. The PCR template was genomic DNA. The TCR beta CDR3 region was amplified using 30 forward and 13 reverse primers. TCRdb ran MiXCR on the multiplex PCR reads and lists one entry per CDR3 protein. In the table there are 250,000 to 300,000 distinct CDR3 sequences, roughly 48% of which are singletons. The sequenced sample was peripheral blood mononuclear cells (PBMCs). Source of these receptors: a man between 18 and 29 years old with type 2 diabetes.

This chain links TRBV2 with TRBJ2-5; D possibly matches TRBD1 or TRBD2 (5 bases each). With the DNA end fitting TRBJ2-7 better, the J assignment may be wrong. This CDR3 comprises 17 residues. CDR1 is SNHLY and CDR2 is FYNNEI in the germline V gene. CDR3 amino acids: CASSRLAGSLSSYEQYF. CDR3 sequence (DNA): TGTGCCAGCAGCCGATTGGCAGGGAGTCTGAGCTCCTACGAGCAGTACTTC.

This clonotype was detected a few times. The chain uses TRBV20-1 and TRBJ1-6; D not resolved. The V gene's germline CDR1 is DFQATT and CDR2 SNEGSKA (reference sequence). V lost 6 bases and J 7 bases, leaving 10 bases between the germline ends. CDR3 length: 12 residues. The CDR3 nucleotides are TGCAGTGCCACAACGGGGAATTCACCCCTCCACTTT. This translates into CSATTGNSPLHF.

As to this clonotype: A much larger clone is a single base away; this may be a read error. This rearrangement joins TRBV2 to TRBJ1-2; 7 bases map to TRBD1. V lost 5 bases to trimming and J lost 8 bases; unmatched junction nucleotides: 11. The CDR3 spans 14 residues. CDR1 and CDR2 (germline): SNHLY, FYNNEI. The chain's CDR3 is CASSWRQGPWGYTF. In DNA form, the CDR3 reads TGTGCCAGCAGTTGGAGACAGGGCCCTTGGGGCTACACCTTC.

The CDR3 region has the DNA TGTGCCACCAGCAGTGATCGTCGGAACACTGAAGCTTTCTTT. This translates into CATSSDRRNTEAFF. The rearrangement uses TRBV15 and TRBJ1-1; D ambiguous. The CDR3 is 14 residues long. In germline, CDR1 is LNHNV, CDR2 YYDKDF (reference sequence). Trimming pared 3 bases from V and 1 base from J, leaving 9 bases between.

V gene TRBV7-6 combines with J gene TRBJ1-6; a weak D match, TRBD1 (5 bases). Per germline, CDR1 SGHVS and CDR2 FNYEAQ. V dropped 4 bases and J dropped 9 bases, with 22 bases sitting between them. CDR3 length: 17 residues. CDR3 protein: CASSSLSAGMGLSPLHF. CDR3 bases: TGTGCCAGCAGCTCGCTATCTGCGGGGATGGGGCTTTCACCCCTCCACTTT.

This CDR3 is CASGDTSPGTQYF. The CDR3 DNA reads TGTGCCAGCGGAGACACAAGTCCAGGGACCCAGTACTTC. The V gene is TRBV12-3 or TRBV12-4, the J gene TRBJ2-5; no definite D call. The CDR3 is 13 amino acids. The V end lost 8 bases, the J end lost 7 bases, and 17 bases lay between the germline ends.

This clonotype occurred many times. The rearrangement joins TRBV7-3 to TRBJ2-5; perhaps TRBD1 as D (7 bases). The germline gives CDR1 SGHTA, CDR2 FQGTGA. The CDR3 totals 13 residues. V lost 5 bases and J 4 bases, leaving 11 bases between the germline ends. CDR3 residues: CASSPQGGETQYF. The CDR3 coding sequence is TGTGCCAGCAGCCCGCAGGGGGGAGAGACCCAGTACTTC.

As DNA, the CDR3 is TGTGCCAGCTCACCTGGGACCGGGACAGAGCGGTATGAAGCTTTCTTT. The encoded protein is CASSPGTGTERYEAFF. The chain is built from TRBV18 and TRBJ1-1, with 7 bases matching TRBD1. CDR1 KGHSH and CDR2 LQKENI come from the germline V gene. This CDR3 is built from 16 residues. Losses at the gene ends were 3 bases for V and 7 bases for J; bases not matched to a gene: 14. The variable domain in full, with the rest retrieved from reference TRBV18 and TRBJ1-1, is NAGVMQNPRHLVRRRGQEARLRCSPMKGHSHVYWYRQLPEEGLKFMVYLQKENIIDESGMPKERFSAEFPKEGPSILRIQQVVRGDSAAYFCASSPGTGTERYEAFFGQGTRLTVV.

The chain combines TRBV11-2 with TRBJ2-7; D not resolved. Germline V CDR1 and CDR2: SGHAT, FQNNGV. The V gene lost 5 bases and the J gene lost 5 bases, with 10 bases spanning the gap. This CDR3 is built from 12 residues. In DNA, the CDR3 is TGTGCCAGCAGCCTCCAGTGGGACGAGCAGTACTTC. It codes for CASSLQWDEQYF.

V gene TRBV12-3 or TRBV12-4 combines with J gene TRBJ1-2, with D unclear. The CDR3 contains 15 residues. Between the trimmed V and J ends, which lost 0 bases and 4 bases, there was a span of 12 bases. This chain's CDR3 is CASSLALSGSYGYTF. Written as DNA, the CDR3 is TGTGCCAGCAGTTTAGCATTGTCAGGTTCCTATGGCTACACCTTC.

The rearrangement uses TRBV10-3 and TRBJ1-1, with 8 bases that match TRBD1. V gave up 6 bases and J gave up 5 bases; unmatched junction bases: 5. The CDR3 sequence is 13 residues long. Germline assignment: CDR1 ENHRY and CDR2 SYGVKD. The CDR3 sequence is CAISDRGHTEAFF. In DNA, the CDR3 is TGTGCCATCAGCGACAGGGGCCATACTGAAGCTTTCTTT.

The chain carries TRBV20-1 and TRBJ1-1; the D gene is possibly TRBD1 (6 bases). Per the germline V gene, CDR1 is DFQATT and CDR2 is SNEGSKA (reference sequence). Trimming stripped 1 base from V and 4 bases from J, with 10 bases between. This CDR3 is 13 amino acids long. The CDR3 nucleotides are TGCAGTGCTAGAGCACAGGGAAGCACTGAAGCTTTCTTT. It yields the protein CSARAQGSTEAFF.